These 17 T cell receptor beta chains were sequenced from one sample in a study of blood T cell repertoires in COVID-19. TCRdb keeps only in-frame clones here, not all; method: immunoSEQ multiplex PCR. The data hold more than 200,000 clones, with 70% to 90% observed a single time. Sequenced material: PBMCs or T cells enriched from blood (not recorded which). The receptors originated from a man under 40 who had recovered from COVID-19.

This clone was recorded only once. This chain connects TRBV5-4 to TRBJ2-3, with 10 nucleotides matching TRBD2. Germline V gene sequence: CDR1 SGHNT, CDR2 YYREEE (reference sequence). The CDR3 has 18 residues. V shed 3 bases, J shed 4 bases, and the junction held 14 bases outside the gene matches. CDR3 sequence (DNA): TGTGCCAGCAGCTCCCCTAACCCCCTAGCGGGGGATTCAGATACGCAGTATTTT. This encodes CASSSPNPLAGDSDTQYF.

The CDR3, as DNA: TGTGCCAGAACTACAGGGGTAGTGAGCAATGAGCAGTTCTTC. It translates to CARTTGVVSNEQFF. The chain couples TRBV30 to TRBJ2-1; 7 bases are shared with TRBD1. V lost 8 bases to trimming and J lost 6 bases; unmatched junction nucleotides: 13. The CDR3 totals 14 residues. In germline, CDR1 is GTSNPN, CDR2 SVGIG (reference sequence).

The V and J genes are TRBV15 and TRBJ1-2; no clear D gene. Deletions cut 1 base from V and 3 bases from J, with 12 bases between. Germline V lookup: CDR1 LNHNV, CDR2 YYDKDF (reference sequence). This CDR3 spans 15 amino acids. Written as DNA, the CDR3 is TGTGCCACCAGCAGAGGGAGAGGGTTCGACTATGGCTACACCTTC. It translates to CATSRGRGFDYGYTF.

The gene calls are TRBV5-5 and TRBJ1-4; weak D call: TRBD1 (6 bases). Germline assignment: CDR1 SGHKS and CDR2 YYEKEE (reference sequence). Trimming shortened V by 4 bases and J by 7 bases, and 17 bases separated the two germline ends. This CDR3 has 15 residues. CDR3 region: CASSVRQGTGEKLFF. The CDR3 nucleotides read TGTGCCAGCAGCGTACGTCAGGGGACCGGTGAAAAACTGTTTTTT. The complete variable domain, with remaining parts taken from reference TRBV5-5 and TRBJ1-4, reads DAGVTQSPTHLIKTRGQQVTLRCSPISGHKSVSWYQQVLGQGPQFIFQYYEKEERGRGNFPDRFSARQFPNYSSELNVNALLLGDSALYLCASSVRQGTGEKLFFGSGTQLSVL.

The chain combines TRBV5-4 with TRBJ2-7, with 8 bases that match TRBD1. There are 15 residues in the CDR3. V lost 0 bases to trimming and J lost 0 bases; unmatched junction nucleotides: 2. Germline CDR1 SGHNT, CDR2 YYREEE (reference sequence). The CDR3: CASSLAGTGSYEQYF. For the CDR3, the DNA is TGTGCCAGCAGCTTGGCCGGGACAGGCTCCTACGAGCAGTACTTC.

The chain joins TRBV4-1 to TRBJ1-1, with D possibly being TRBD1 (5 bases). Germline V lookup: CDR1 MGHRA, CDR2 YSYEKL. The germline V and J ends were trimmed by 4 bases and 8 bases, with 23 bases remaining between them. The CDR3 is made up of 16 amino acids. DNA for the CDR3: TGCGCCAGCAGCCCCCAACGACCGTTGGGGCCCCTCGAAGCTTTCTTT. It specifies CASSPQRPLGPLEAFF.

The V call is TRBV5-1, the J call TRBJ2-2, with D hard to call. Germline loops: CDR1 SGHRS, CDR2 YFSETQ. Trimming pared 5 bases from V and 6 bases from J, leaving 17 bases between. The CDR3 sequence is 15 residues long. The CDR3 DNA is TGCGCCAGCAGTCAGACCGCTACCGGGTCCGGGGAGCTGTTTTTT. Amino acid sequence: CASSQTATGSGELFF.

The chain uses TRBV1 and TRBJ2-3; TRBD2 reflects the table's D call only, with no check against the DNA. TRBV1 is a pseudogene locus. The CDR3 length is 19 residues. The CDR3 sequence: CTSSQPGTSGHDSTDTQYF. The CDR3 bases are TGCACCAGCAGCCAACCGGGGACTAGCGGCCATGATAGCACAGATACGCAGTATTTT.

The V and J genes are TRBV14 and TRBJ1-1; tentative D call: TRBD1 (5 bases). CDR3 length equals 15 residues. Per germline, CDR1 SGHDN and CDR2 FVKESK. With 2 bases removed from V and 3 bases from J, the gap between germline ends came to 13 bases. CDR3 nucleotide sequence: TGTGCCAGCAGCCAAAGTCTAGGGGAGGACACTGAAGCTTTCTTT. Protein product: CASSQSLGEDTEAFF.

V gene TRBV7-2 combines with J gene TRBJ2-3; a weak D match, TRBD2 (6 bases). This CDR3 has 14 residues. The V end was cut by 2 bases, the J end by 7 bases, with 13 bases between. Germline assignment: CDR1 SGHTA and CDR2 FQGNSA. In DNA form, the CDR3 reads TGTGCCAGCAGCTTAATGGACTACGACAATACGCAGTATTTT. Its protein product is CASSLMDYDNTQYF. Complete variable domain (other parts from reference TRBV7-2 and TRBJ2-3): GAGVSQSPSNKVTEKGKDVELRCDPISGHTALYWYRQSLGQGLEFLIYFQGNSAPDKSGLPSDRFSAERTGGSVSTLTIQRTQQEDSAVYLCASSLMDYDNTQYFGPGTRLTVL.

V is TRBV10-3 and J is TRBJ1-2, with D unclear. The V gene's germline CDR1 is ENHRY and CDR2 SYGVKD. The CDR3 runs 15 residues. V shed 0 bases and J shed 3 bases, with 11 bases lying between them. Written as DNA, the CDR3 is TGTGCCATCAGTGAGTCCCGGGTCGCGGACTATGGCTACACCTTC. Translated: CAISESRVADYGYTF.

The gene calls are TRBV7-2 and TRBJ2-6, with D unresolved. V lost 3 bases and J lost 1, with 10 bases in between. CDR3 size: 16 residues. Germline V gene data show CDR1 as SGHTA and CDR2 as FQGNSA. The CDR3 is CASSFLTGSGANVLTF. The CDR3 DNA is TGTGCCAGCAGCTTTCTTACGGGTTCTGGGGCCAACGTCCTGACTTTC.

The CDR3 region is CASSPETGSSYEQYF. The CDR3 region has the DNA TGTGCCAGCAGCCCCGAAACAGGTTCATCCTACGAGCAGTACTTC. This chain joins TRBV7-9 and TRBJ2-7, with D maybe TRBD1 (5 bases). The germline V gene encodes CDR1 SEHNR and CDR2 FQNEAQ (reference sequence). The V and J ends lost 5 bases and 1 base respectively, with 15 bases between them. CDR3 size: 15 residues. The variable domain in full, completed from reference TRBV7-9 and TRBJ2-7, reads DTGVSQNPRHKITKRGQNVTFRCDPISEHNRLYWYRQTLGQGPEFLTYFQNEAQLEKSRLLSDRFSAERPKGSFSTLEIQRTEQGDSAMYLCASSPETGSSYEQYFGPGTRLTVT.

The J gene is TRBJ2-5, the V gene TRBV2; TRBD2 agrees at 10 bases. Germline V gives CDR1 SNHLY, CDR2 FYNNEI. Trimming at V came to 7 bases and at J to 3 bases, leaving 5 bases not matched to a gene. The CDR3 extends over 14 amino acids. Here the CDR3 reads CASKAGLAEETQYF. The CDR3 DNA is TGTGCCAGCAAGGCTGGACTAGCGGAAGAGACCCAGTACTTC.

The chain recombines TRBV12-3 or TRBV12-4 with TRBJ1-2; D ambiguous. The CDR3 spans 13 residues. Trimming took off 6 bases at V and 3 bases at J, with 11 bases between the two ends. The CDR3 here is CASRPSLDYGYTF. CDR3 nucleotide sequence: TGTGCCAGCAGACCCTCCCTAGACTATGGCTACACCTTC.

This rearrangement joins TRBV29-1 to TRBJ1-4; D unclear. The CDR3 is 14 residues long. Deletions cut 0 bases from V and 8 bases from J, with 13 bases between. Germline loops: CDR1 SQVTM, CDR2 ANQGSEA. The CDR3 region is CSVEEQLAPEKLFF. The CDR3 DNA sequence: TGCAGCGTTGAAGAGCAGTTGGCCCCCGAAAAACTGTTTTTT.

The rearrangement joins TRBV2 to TRBJ2-4; D is ambiguous. The CDR3 has 15 residues. Trimming took off 1 base at V and 0 bases at J, with 7 bases between the two ends. CDR1 SNHLY and CDR2 FYNNEI come from the germline V gene. CDR3 DNA sequence: TGTGCCAGCAGTGAAGTTTTCTTAGCCAAAAACATTCAGTACTTC. This gives the protein CASSEVFLAKNIQYF.